This T cell receptor beta chain was sequenced in a study of blood T cell repertoires in COVID-19. Study-level background: Samples came from the United States, Italy and Spain, spanning acute and convalescent COVID-19. Sources were T cells, B-cell-depleted T cells, or PBMCs; the material itself was cDNA or gDNA.

In the original workflow: Researchers report that nucleated cell counts were estimated from reference gene primer amplification. The table came from immunoSEQ multiplex PCR; TCRdb's copy has only in-frame clones and leaves some out. V, J and clone size are those of that table, while D and trimming were read from the DNA. This sample has about 260,000 clones; nearly 90% occur once, and the top ten carry about 0.7%. Germline values: CDR1 LGHNA, CDR2 YSLEER. The length of the CDR3 is 17 residues. Trimming left V 3 bases short and J 6 bases short, with 21 bases between. The chain recombines TRBV4-3 with TRBJ1-5, with a possible D match to TRBD1 (6 bases). The specimen was peripheral blood. This sequence was found in a human donor in a cohort sampled during active COVID-19. CDR3 loop: CASSQRGEGKGGQPQHF. In DNA, the CDR3 is TGCGCCAGCAGCCAGAGGGGGGAGGGAAAGGGAGGTCAGCCCCAGCATTTT.